This is a list of T cell receptor beta chains from one sample in a study of cytomegalovirus exposure and HLA in healthy donors. TCRdb's table, derived via immunoSEQ multiplex PCR, lists solely in-frame clones and lacks some. The data hold about 140,000 clones, with less than 80% observed a single time. The sequenced sample consisted of PBMCs. The receptors derive from a man aged 45-65 years in good health and CMV-seropositive. CDR3s include the opening cysteine and the closing phenylalanine or tryptophan. A D gene is named only where the DNA matches it firmly. The listing skips clone size in some rows; elsewhere it reads once, few, many or a size class.

J gene: TRBJ2-5; V gene: TRBV9; D gene: TRBD2; clone size: -; CDR3 protein: CASSALGLAGESSWETQYF; CDR3 DNA: TGTGCCAGCAGCGCCTTGGGACTAGCGGGAGAGTCTTCCTGGGAGACCCAGTACTTC
J gene: TRBJ2-3; V gene: TRBV27; D gene: TRBD1; clone size: -; CDR3 protein: CASRYRPGQGASDTQYF; CDR3 DNA: TGTGCCAGCAGATACAGACCGGGACAGGGGGCGTCGGATACGCAGTATTTT
J gene: TRBJ2-6; V gene: TRBV11-3; D gene: -; clone size: -; CDR3 protein: CASSLDGTGANVLTF; CDR3 DNA: TGTGCCAGCAGCTTAGACGGTACTGGGGCCAACGTCCTGACTTTC
J gene: TRBJ2-3; V gene: TRBV15; D gene: TRBD2; clone size: -; CDR3 protein: CATSRPSTGGLTDTQYF; CDR3 DNA: TGTGCCACCAGCAGACCCTCCACGGGGGGGCTAACAGATACGCAGTATTTT
J gene: TRBJ1-5; V gene: TRBV2; D gene: TRBD1; clone size: -; CDR3 protein: CASSRTGVNQPQHF; CDR3 DNA: TGTGCCAGCAGTAGGACAGGGGTTAATCAGCCCCAGCATTTT
J gene: TRBJ2-1; V gene: TRBV7-2; D gene: TRBD2; clone size: -; CDR3 protein: CASSLTSGRHNEQFF; CDR3 DNA: TGTGCCAGCAGCTTAACTAGCGGGAGGCACAATGAGCAGTTCTTC
J gene: TRBJ1-4; V gene: TRBV5-1; D gene: -; clone size: few; CDR3 protein: CASTRQDSTNEKLFF; CDR3 DNA: TGCGCCAGCACCCGACAGGACTCAACTAATGAAAAACTGTTTTTT
J gene: TRBJ2-3; V gene: TRBV7-9; D gene: -; clone size: once; CDR3 protein: CASIPGRGLVTTDTQYF; CDR3 DNA: TGTGCCAGCATCCCCGGGCGGGGTTTGGTAACCACAGATACGCAGTATTTT
J gene: TRBJ2-1; V gene: TRBV4-2; D gene: TRBD2; clone size: -; CDR3 protein: CASSQDTSGPYNEQFF; CDR3 DNA: TGTGCCAGCAGCCAAGATACTAGCGGACCCTACAATGAGCAGTTCTTC
J gene: TRBJ1-2; V gene: TRBV9; D gene: -; clone size: -; CDR3 protein: CASSDIGQLYGYTF; CDR3 DNA: TGTGCCAGCAGCGATATTGGACAGTTATATGGCTACACCTTC
J gene: TRBJ1-4; V gene: TRBV28; D gene: -; clone size: few; CDR3 protein: CASSLTGTNEKLFF; CDR3 DNA: TGTGCCAGCAGCCTGACAGGCACTAATGAAAAACTGTTTTTT
J gene: TRBJ1-5; V gene: TRBV11-2; D gene: TRBD1; clone size: -; CDR3 protein: CASSSQGDQPQHF; CDR3 DNA: TGTGCCAGCAGCTCACAGGGGGATCAGCCCCAGCATTTT
J gene: TRBJ1-2; V gene: TRBV9; D gene: TRBD1; clone size: -; CDR3 protein: CASSPLGTGDSSYTF; CDR3 DNA: TGTGCCAGCAGCCCCCTAGGGACAGGAGACTCCAGCTACACCTTC
J gene: TRBJ2-7; V gene: TRBV5-6; D gene: TRBD2; clone size: once; CDR3 protein: CASSALLAGPYEQYF; CDR3 DNA: TGTGCCAGCAGCGCCCTGCTAGCGGGGCCCTACGAGCAGTACTTC